This TCR beta chain was obtained from a study of response to subunit inactivated influenza vaccine. This clonotype has ten or more counts. TCRdb reanalysed the RT-PCR reads using MiXCR and keeps one entry per CDR3 protein. Among about 610,000 distinct CDR3 sequences listed, about 14% were seen once. The CDR3 runs 16 residues. CDR1 is MDHEN, CDR2 SYDVKM, per germline. The V and J ends lost 6 bases and 0 bases respectively, with 17 bases between them. This receptor was identified in a man in his forties or fifties who received an inactivated influenza vaccine. The sample in question was PBMCs from blood, obtained 11 to 12 days after vaccination. The gene calls are TRBV28 and TRBJ2-5; D may be TRBD1 (6 bases). The CDR3 region is CASSPTGTPNQETQYF. The CDR3 bases are TGTGCCAGCAGCCCAACCGGGACACCAAACCAAGAGACCCAGTACTTC.